These 30 T cell receptor beta chains came from one sample sequenced in a study of blood T cell repertoires in COVID-19. Repertoires were generated with immunoSEQ multiplex PCR, while TCRdb's copy carries only in-frame clones and drops some. Here the sample spans 350,000 to 450,000 clones, 80% to 90% being singletons. Sequencing used PBMCs or T cells enriched from blood (not recorded which). The receptors originated from a man younger than 40 who had recovered from COVID-19.

The V call is TRBV18, the J call TRBJ1-2; 8 bases fit TRBD1. The germline CDR1 and CDR2 sequences are KGHSH and LQKENI. The CDR3 is 14 residues long. With 8 bases clipped from V and 7 bases from J, the junction kept 12 bases outside the gene matches. The CDR3 bases are TGTGCCAGCAATCACCCCACAGGGGGGGGTGGCTACACCTTC. Translation gives CASNHPTGGGGYTF. The full variable domain, completed using reference TRBV18 and TRBJ1-2, is NAGVMQNPRHLVRRRGQEARLRCSPMKGHSHVYWYRQLPEEGLKFMVYLQKENIIDESGMPKERFSAEFPKEGPSILRIQQVVRGDSAAYFCASNHPTGGGGYTFGSGTRLTVV.

The rearrangement joins TRBV3-1 (or the pseudogene TRBV3-2) to TRBJ2-2, with D perhaps matching TRBD2 (6 bases). This CDR3 spans 16 amino acids. Germline values: CDR1 LGHDT, CDR2 YNNKEL (reference sequence). Trimming cost V 10 bases and J 6 bases, with 24 bases left between them. The CDR3 sequence is CATRSGSYGGSGELFF. CDR3 sequence (DNA): TGTGCCACCCGAAGCGGTTCCTATGGGGGGTCCGGGGAGCTGTTTTTT.

V gene TRBV27 combines with J gene TRBJ2-1; the match to TRBD2 covers 9 bases. V lost 3 bases to trimming and J lost 4 bases; unmatched junction nucleotides: 7. CDR3 length equals 16 residues. CDR1 and CDR2 (germline): MNHEY, SMNVEV (reference sequence). CDR3 sequence: CASSFTSGQVYNEQFF. In DNA, the CDR3 is TGTGCCAGCAGTTTTACTAGCGGGCAGGTGTACAATGAGCAGTTCTTC.

The chain carries TRBV15 and TRBJ2-5, with 11 nucleotides matching TRBD2. This CDR3 has 16 amino acids. Germline loops: CDR1 LNHNV, CDR2 YYDKDF (reference sequence). The V segment lost 1 base and the J segment 5 bases; nucleotides outside the gene matches: 6. CDR3: CATSRGLAGGWETQYF. CDR3 sequence (DNA): TGTGCCACCAGCAGAGGTCTAGCGGGAGGATGGGAGACCCAGTACTTC.

V gene TRBV18 combines with J gene TRBJ1-1; 8 positions agree with TRBD1. CDR1 is KGHSH, CDR2 LQKENI, per germline. The CDR3 sequence is 14 residues long. V trimming: 5 bases; J trimming: 5 bases; junction bases outside the gene matches: 7. Here the CDR3 DNA reads TGTGCCAGCTCAACCGGACAGGGCGGGACTGAAGCTTTCTTT. It translates to CASSTGQGGTEAFF. The full variable domain, rest sourced from reference TRBV18 and TRBJ1-1, is NAGVMQNPRHLVRRRGQEARLRCSPMKGHSHVYWYRQLPEEGLKFMVYLQKENIIDESGMPKERFSAEFPKEGPSILRIQQVVRGDSAAYFCASSTGQGGTEAFFGQGTRLTVV.

The chain uses TRBV27 and TRBJ2-7; 16 bases are shared with TRBD2. The V gene end was trimmed by 4 bases and the J gene end by 5 bases; junction bases not matched to a gene: 5. Germline values: CDR1 MNHEY, CDR2 SMNVEV (reference sequence). CDR3 length: 16 residues. CDR3 DNA: TGTGCCAGCAGTTCCGGGACTAGCGGGAGGGCTAACGAGCAGTACTTC. Residues: CASSSGTSGRANEQYF.

The V and J genes are TRBV10-3 and TRBJ2-2; perhaps TRBD2 as D (6 bases). V shed 10 bases and J shed 0 bases, with 18 bases lying between them. Germline-derived CDR1 and CDR2 are ENHRY and SYGVKD. The CDR3 consists of 16 residues. CDR3 amino acids: CASRDFSSANTGELFF. The CDR3 DNA is TGTGCCAGCCGGGACTTTTCATCCGCGAACACCGGGGAGCTGTTTTTT.

The chain employs TRBV9 and TRBJ2-7; TRBD2 matches at 11 bases. Germline assignment: CDR1 SGDLS and CDR2 YYNGEE. V lost 3 bases, J lost 6 bases, and 8 bases stayed unmatched. The CDR3 loop spans 15 amino acids. CDR3 DNA sequence: TGTGCCAGCAGCGATGCAACTAGCGGGAGTACCGAGCAGTACTTC. Protein: CASSDATSGSTEQYF.

The chain uses TRBV21-1 and TRBJ1-6; the table's D call, TRBD1, has no DNA check behind it. TRBV21-1 counts as a pseudogene. The CDR3 length is 18 residues. Written as DNA, the CDR3 is TGTGCCAGCAGCTCCCCTCCGGGACAGCCAAACTATAATTCACCCCTCCACTTT. It is translated as CASSSPPGQPNYNSPLHF.

J is TRBJ2-2 and V is TRBV6-5, with D possibly TRBD1 on 5 matching bases. This CDR3 is 14 amino acids long. Trimming pared 6 bases from V and 4 bases from J, leaving 12 bases between. The germline CDR1 and CDR2 sequences are MNHEY and SVGAGI. CDR3 residues: CASRSTEITGELFF. The CDR3 DNA follows: TGTGCCAGCAGGTCGACAGAGATCACCGGGGAGCTGTTTTTT.

This clone was counted a single time. The CDR3 here is CASSPLAPNHEQYF. CDR3 nucleotide sequence: TGTGCCAGCAGCCCCTTGGCCCCAAATCACGAGCAGTACTTC. The rearrangement uses TRBV3-1 (or the pseudogene TRBV3-2) and TRBJ2-7, with D hard to call. The CDR3 covers 14 residues. Germline V gene lookup returns CDR1 LGHDT and CDR2 YNNKEL (reference sequence). Trimming left V 4 bases short and J 5 bases short, with 15 bases between.

The genes are TRBV5-1 and TRBJ2-1; 8 bases line up with TRBD2. After removal of 1 base from V and 0 bases from J, the junction contained 3 bases not matched to a gene. The CDR3 has 16 amino acids. Germline V gene lookup returns CDR1 SGHRS and CDR2 YFSETQ. The CDR3 loop reads CASSLRSGSSYNEQFF. CDR3 nucleotides: TGCGCCAGCAGCTTGCGAAGCGGGAGCTCCTACAATGAGCAGTTCTTC. The full variable domain, with the rest looked up from reference TRBV5-1 and TRBJ2-1, is KAGVTQTPRYLIKTRGQQVTLSCSPISGHRSVSWYQQTPGQGLQFLFEYFSETQRNKGNFPGRFSGRQFSNSRSEMNVSTLELGDSALYLCASSLRSGSSYNEQFFGPGTRLTVL.

The chain uses TRBV10-2 and TRBJ2-2; 7 positions match TRBD1. Germline values: CDR1 WSHSY, CDR2 SAAADI. This CDR3 is built from 14 residues. J was trimmed by 4 bases and V by 7 bases; bases with no gene match: 6. Written as DNA, the CDR3 is TGCGCCAGCAAAGGGGCAGGGGGCACCGGGGAGCTGTTTTTT. The encoded protein is CASKGAGGTGELFF.

The chain has TRBV28 and TRBJ1-1; the D is unclear. With 7 bases removed from V and 4 bases from J, the gap between germline ends came to 13 bases. CDR1 and CDR2 (germline): MDHEN, SYDVKM. The CDR3 is 13 residues long. CDR3: CASTTPGSTEAFF. Written as DNA, the CDR3 is TGTGCCAGCACCACCCCGGGGTCCACTGAAGCTTTCTTT.

The chain joins TRBV4-1 to TRBJ2-2, with D hard to call. Germline V gene data show CDR1 as MGHRA and CDR2 as YSYEKL. Trimming cost V 0 bases and J 4 bases, with 9 bases left between them. The CDR3 contains 15 residues. The CDR3 coding sequence is TGCGCCAGCAGCCAAGACCCTCGTCTCACCGGGGAGCTGTTTTTT. Protein product: CASSQDPRLTGELFF.

V is TRBV28 and J is TRBJ1-5; 8 bases match TRBD1. V dropped 2 bases and J dropped 4; count of bases not matched to a gene: 4. CDR3 length: 15 residues. Germline V CDR1 and CDR2: MDHEN, SYDVKM. The CDR3 loop reads CASSLQGALNQPQHF. Here the CDR3 DNA reads TGTGCCAGCAGTTTACAGGGGGCTTTGAATCAGCCCCAGCATTTT.

The chain recombines TRBV28 with TRBJ2-7, with TRBD2 as a possible D gene (5 bases). CDR1 and CDR2 (germline): MDHEN, SYDVKM. Trimming stripped 6 bases from V and 0 bases from J, with 18 bases between. The length of the CDR3 is 16 residues. CDR3 in DNA: TGTGCCAGCAGCCCTAGACAAGCGGCCTCCTCCTACGAGCAGTACTTC. Its protein product is CASSPRQAASSYEQYF.

The chain has TRBV10-3 and TRBJ1-1; no firm D call. Per the germline V gene, CDR1 is ENHRY and CDR2 is SYGVKD. This CDR3 spans 13 amino acids. Trimming took 3 bases from V and 0 from J, leaving 5 bases between them. The CDR3 sequence is CAISDSVNTEAFF. CDR3 coding DNA: TGTGCCATCAGTGACTCGGTGAACACTGAAGCTTTCTTT.

The chain's CDR3 is CASSQGTGFTQYF. DNA for the CDR3: TGTGCCAGCAGCCAAGGGACAGGGTTTACGCAGTATTTT. This chain connects TRBV3-1 (or the pseudogene TRBV3-2) to TRBJ2-3; 8 bases align to TRBD1. CDR3 length equals 13 residues. Germline V gene lookup returns CDR1 LGHDT and CDR2 YNNKEL (reference sequence). V shed 1 base and J 8 bases; nucleotides not matched to a gene: 2.

The chain is built from TRBV28 and TRBJ2-1; TRBD2 agrees at 11 bases. V shed 6 bases and J 5 bases; nucleotides not matched to a gene: 3. Germline CDR1 and CDR2: MDHEN and SYDVKM. CDR3 length: 14 amino acids. CDR3 sequence reads: CASRGTSGHNEQFF. CDR3 DNA sequence: TGTGCCAGCAGAGGGACTAGCGGACACAATGAGCAGTTCTTC.

This clone was counted a few times. The same CDR3 is also encoded by other DNA sequences in this sample. The gene calls are TRBV3-1 (or the pseudogene TRBV3-2) and TRBJ1-2; D is perhaps TRBD1 (5 bases). The V end was cut by 1 base, the J end by 6 bases, with 9 bases between. From germline, CDR1 is LGHDT and CDR2 YNNKEL (reference sequence). The CDR3 is 13 residues long. The CDR3 spells CASSQGGENGYTF. The CDR3 nucleotides read TGTGCCAGCAGCCAAGGGGGGGAAAATGGCTACACCTTC.

The chain recombines TRBV28 with TRBJ1-3; 7 bases line up with TRBD1. There are 14 residues in the CDR3. V shed 8 bases and J 4 bases; nucleotides not matched to a gene: 8. Germline assignment: CDR1 MDHEN and CDR2 SYDVKM. The CDR3 nucleotides read TGTGCCAGCCTTCAGGGGGACTTCGGAAACACCATATATTTT. It yields the protein CASLQGDFGNTIYF.

The chain carries TRBV4-1 and TRBJ1-5; D not certain. V was shortened by 4 bases and J by 4 bases, with 8 bases between the two germline ends. The germline V gene encodes CDR1 MGHRA and CDR2 YSYEKL. This CDR3 contains 13 residues. The CDR3, as DNA: TGCGCCAGCAGCCCGGAGTTTAATCAGCCCCAGCATTTT. It translates to CASSPEFNQPQHF.

The DNA for the CDR3 is TGTGCCAGCAGCCAGGGACTAGCCCTACTCTACGAGCAGTACTTC. It codes for CASSQGLALLYEQYF. The chain links TRBV5-5 to TRBJ2-7, with TRBD2 identical over 9 bases. The germline CDR1 and CDR2 sequences are SGHKS and YYEKEE (reference sequence). This CDR3 has 15 residues. V lost 4 bases and J lost 3; bases outside the gene matches: 8.

CDR3 sequence reads: CASSSGRGDQPQHF. The DNA of the CDR3 is TGTGCCAGCAGTTCCGGCAGGGGGGATCAGCCCCAGCATTTT. This chain connects TRBV6-5 to TRBJ1-5, with 7 bases fitting TRBD1. The length of the CDR3 is 14 residues. The germline V gene encodes CDR1 MNHEY and CDR2 SVGAGI. Germline trimming cut 4 bases from V and 5 bases from J; bases unmatched to any gene: 5.

The chain carries TRBV5-4 and TRBJ1-3; possibly TRBD1 for D (5 bases). From germline, CDR1 is SGHNT and CDR2 YYREEE (reference sequence). V lost 6 bases and J lost 2, with 12 bases in between. The length of the CDR3 is 14 residues. DNA for the CDR3: TGTGCCAGCACCCCTGGGGGGGCTGGAAACACCATATATTTT. It encodes CASTPGGAGNTIYF.

The chain recombines TRBV4-2 with TRBJ2-7, with 7 bases fitting TRBD2. The CDR3 totals 15 residues. Germline V CDR1 and CDR2: LGHNA, YNFKEQ. V lost 1 base, J lost 0 bases, and 3 bases stayed unmatched. CDR3 region: CASSQAAGDSYEQYF. The CDR3 region has the DNA TGTGCCAGCAGCCAAGCGGCGGGAGACTCCTACGAGCAGTACTTC.

The CDR3 sequence is CSVDRGINTEAFF. DNA for the CDR3: TGCAGCGTTGATAGGGGAATCAACACTGAAGCTTTCTTT. The rearrangement joins TRBV29-1 to TRBJ1-1, with a weak D call TRBD1 (5 bases). Looked up from germline, CDR1 is SQVTM and CDR2 is ANQGSEA. Trimming took 3 bases from V and 2 from J, leaving 10 bases between them. This CDR3 spans 13 amino acids.

The V gene is TRBV7-9, the J gene TRBJ2-7; possibly TRBD1 for D (6 bases). This CDR3 is 17 amino acids long. V was shortened by 5 bases and J by 0 bases, with 20 bases between the two germline ends. CDR1 is SEHNR and CDR2 is FQNEAQ in the germline V gene (reference sequence). CDR3 sequence (DNA): TGTGCCAGCAGCCCTCCCGGAAGACAGGTAGACTCCTACGAGCAGTACTTC. Translation: CASSPPGRQVDSYEQYF.

This clone was counted only a few times. J is TRBJ1-2 and V is TRBV7-9, with a possible D match to TRBD1 (5 bases). V lost 5 bases and J 4 bases, leaving 17 bases between the germline ends. Germline values: CDR1 SEHNR, CDR2 FQNEAQ (reference sequence). CDR3 length equals 15 residues. The DNA of the CDR3 is TGTGCCAGCAGCCCCCACCGACAGTTAGGCTATGGCTACACCTTC. It specifies CASSPHRQLGYGYTF.